This passage covers 30 T cell receptor beta chains from one sample sequenced in a study of blood T cell repertoires in COVID-19. Assay used: immunoSEQ multiplex PCR; TCRdb lists only in-frame clones, some missing. The sample includes about 300,000 clones, about 88% of them seen just once. The source material was peripheral blood. These receptors originate from a human donor with COVID-19, enrolled during active disease. The donor label of this sample is uncertain.

The chain joins TRBV19 to TRBJ1-5; a possible D gene is TRBD1 (5 bases). Trimming took 7 bases from V and 7 from J, leaving 17 bases between them. Germline V gene sequence: CDR1 LNHDA, CDR2 SQIVND (reference sequence). The CDR3 sequence is 14 residues long. The CDR3 sequence: CASMEGRVGQPQHF. The CDR3 DNA follows: TGTGCCAGTATGGAAGGCAGGGTAGGGCAGCCCCAGCATTTT.

This sequence joins TRBV7-2 and TRBJ1-2; no firm D call. Per the germline V gene, CDR1 is SGHTA and CDR2 is FQGNSA. V gave up 4 bases and J gave up 1 base, with 7 bases separating them. The length of the CDR3 is 13 residues. CDR3 in amino acids: CASSSQINYGYTF. CDR3 in DNA: TGTGCCAGCAGCTCCCAGATTAACTATGGCTACACCTTC.

The chain links TRBV20-1 to TRBJ2-1, with D possibly being TRBD2 (6 bases). The CDR3 has 15 residues. The V and J ends lost 3 bases and 0 bases respectively, with 12 bases between them. CDR1 is DFQATT and CDR2 is SNEGSKA in the germline V gene (reference sequence). CDR3 sequence reads: CSASAPGSSYNEQFF. CDR3 nucleotides: TGCAGTGCTAGTGCTCCCGGGAGCTCCTACAATGAGCAGTTCTTC.

The genes are TRBV5-4 and TRBJ1-2; D gene unclear. Trimming took off 0 bases at V and 8 bases at J, with 17 bases between the two ends. This CDR3 contains 15 residues. Germline V lookup: CDR1 SGHNT, CDR2 YYREEE (reference sequence). The CDR3 nucleotides read TGTGCCAGCAGCTTGGGAGGCTCGGACTTTGGGGGCTACACCTTC. Its translation: CASSLGGSDFGGYTF.

The chain has TRBV6-6 and TRBJ1-3; no reliable D call. This CDR3 region has 16 residues. V lost 2 bases and J 0 bases, leaving 11 bases between the germline ends. Looked up from germline, CDR1 is MNHNY and CDR2 is SVGAGI (reference sequence). The CDR3 spells CASSYVTTYSGNTIYF. The CDR3 coding sequence is TGTGCCAGCAGTTACGTGACAACTTACTCTGGAAACACCATATATTTT.

The chain couples TRBV30 to TRBJ2-1, with D unresolved. Germline V gene sequence: CDR1 GTSNPN, CDR2 SVGIG (reference sequence). Trimming removed 1 base from V and 10 bases from J, with 8 bases in between. This CDR3 comprises 11 residues. CDR3 sequence: CAWSGVREQFF. CDR3 sequence (DNA): TGTGCCTGGAGTGGAGTGCGGGAGCAGTTCTTC.

This chain connects TRBV18 to TRBJ2-7, with TRBD1 matching 8 bases. From germline, CDR1 is KGHSH and CDR2 LQKENI. There are 14 residues in the CDR3. V lost 5 bases and J lost 6; bases outside the gene matches: 9. CDR3 residues: CASSSGQGVVEQYF. The CDR3 nucleotides are TGTGCCAGCTCATCCGGACAGGGAGTCGTCGAGCAGTACTTC.

This rearrangement joins TRBV11-2 to TRBJ2-5; D possibly corresponds to TRBD1 (6 bases). The CDR3 length is 13 residues. Germline-derived CDR1 and CDR2 are SGHAT and FQNNGV. Trimming cost V 3 bases and J 5 bases, with 10 bases left between them. CDR3 region: CASSFGGPETQYF. The CDR3 DNA reads as TGTGCCAGCAGCTTTGGGGGCCCGGAGACCCAGTACTTC.

The chain links TRBV28 to TRBJ1-2, with 7 nucleotides matching TRBD1. CDR1 is MDHEN, CDR2 SYDVKM, per germline. The V gene end was trimmed by 5 bases and the J gene end by 4 bases; junction bases not matched to a gene: 7. This CDR3 has 14 residues. The DNA for the CDR3 is TGTGCCAGCAGTGAACAGGGGAGAGGCTATGGCTACACCTTC. It is translated as CASSEQGRGYGYTF.

The chain carries TRBV3-1 (or the pseudogene TRBV3-2) and TRBJ2-7, with 7 bases lining up with TRBD2. Germline-derived CDR1 and CDR2 are LGHDT and YNNKEL (reference sequence). The CDR3 sequence is 15 residues long. Trimming cost V 4 bases and J 4 bases; bases outside gene matches: 10. Written as DNA, the CDR3 is TGTGCCAGCAGCCTCCGGGGCGGGAGCGGGTACGAGCAGTACTTC. Its translation is CASSLRGGSGYEQYF.

The chain has TRBV28 and TRBJ1-2, with D uncertain. The V and J ends lost 4 bases and 4 bases respectively, with 10 bases between them. Germline V lookup: CDR1 MDHEN, CDR2 SYDVKM. The CDR3 contains 13 residues. CDR3 sequence: CASSSTVTYGYTF. The DNA for the CDR3 is TGTGCCAGCAGTTCCACAGTCACCTATGGCTACACCTTC.

This sequence joins TRBV28 and TRBJ2-7; TRBD2 matches 7 bases. The germline CDR1 and CDR2 sequences are MDHEN and SYDVKM. The ends lost 6 bases at V and 4 bases at J; junction bases unmatched: 12. The CDR3 runs to 15 residues. In DNA form, the CDR3 reads TGTGCCAGCAGCTTCCCCGGGAGGAATAAATACGAGCAGTACTTC. Amino acids: CASSFPGRNKYEQYF.

This clone was picked up one time. V and J are TRBV5-4 and TRBJ1-3, with a weak D call TRBD1 (6 bases). The CDR3 is made up of 15 amino acids. Germline CDR1 and CDR2: SGHNT and YYREEE (reference sequence). The ends were cut back, 1 base at V and 2 bases at J, with 10 bases in the middle. This chain's CDR3 is CASSLTAGAGNTIYF. The CDR3 DNA reads TGTGCCAGCAGCTTGACGGCAGGGGCTGGAAACACCATATATTTT.

V gene TRBV5-1 combines with J gene TRBJ2-2; TRBD2 agrees at 10 bases. Germline V gene lookup returns CDR1 SGHRS and CDR2 YFSETQ. J gave up 2 bases and V 7 bases, and 5 bases lay outside the gene matches. The CDR3 has 15 residues. CDR3 in amino acids: CASRLAGVNTGELFF. CDR3 bases: TGCGCCAGCCGTCTAGCGGGAGTTAACACCGGGGAGCTGTTTTTT.

V usage is TRBV7-3 and J usage is TRBJ2-1, with 13 bases that match TRBD2. CDR3 length: 15 residues. With V trimmed by 5 bases and J by 6 bases, 4 bases remained unmatched. Looked up from germline, CDR1 is SGHTA and CDR2 is FQGTGA. Here the CDR3 DNA reads TGTGCCAGCAGCCCCGGACTAGCGGGAGTCAATGAGCAGTTCTTC. This encodes CASSPGLAGVNEQFF.

The CDR3 protein is CSVRGRVADTGELFF. The CDR3 DNA sequence: TGCAGCGTCCGAGGGAGGGTAGCTGACACCGGGGAGCTGTTTTTT. V usage is TRBV29-1 and J usage is TRBJ2-2; 7 nucleotides agree with TRBD2. The CDR3 length is 15 residues. V was pared by 6 bases and J by 3 bases, with 10 bases of the junction left unmatched. In germline, CDR1 is SQVTM, CDR2 ANQGSEA.

The chain employs TRBV4-2 and TRBJ1-1; tentatively, D is TRBD1 (5 bases). Germline CDR1 is LGHNA and CDR2 is YNFKEQ. The CDR3 totals 16 residues. V lost 3 bases, J lost 6 bases, and 20 bases lay in between. CDR3 bases: TGTGCCAGCAGCCAGGCCCGAGCCGGGGGTAAGGCTGAAGCTTTCTTT. Residues: CASSQARAGGKAEAFF.

The chain links TRBV5-4 to TRBJ2-5; no reliable D call. Trimming took 2 bases from V and 4 from J, leaving 3 bases between them. CDR1 SGHNT and CDR2 YYREEE come from the germline V gene (reference sequence). CDR3 size: 11 residues. The CDR3 sequence is CASSFLETQYF. In DNA form, the CDR3 reads TGTGCCAGCAGCTTCTTAGAGACCCAGTACTTC.

The chain uses TRBV4-3 and TRBJ2-3, with 7 bases fitting TRBD2. The CDR3 has 16 residues. Per germline, CDR1 LGHNA and CDR2 YSLEER. V lost 4 bases to trimming and J lost 2 bases; unmatched junction nucleotides: 9. CDR3 DNA: TGCGCCAGCAGCCCCTCGCTAGCGGAGGTCACAGATACGCAGTATTTT. Translating gives CASSPSLAEVTDTQYF.

The chain employs TRBV19 and TRBJ1-2; D possibly corresponds to TRBD1 (6 bases). V lost 10 bases and J 8 bases, leaving 29 bases between the germline ends. This CDR3 comprises 16 residues. Per the germline V gene, CDR1 is LNHDA and CDR2 is SQIVND (reference sequence). The CDR3 sequence is CATRPQGSVARGGYTF. The CDR3 DNA reads TGTGCCACTCGCCCTCAGGGGAGCGTGGCCCGGGGAGGCTACACCTTC.

The V call is TRBV28, the J call TRBJ1-2; a possible D gene is TRBD1 (6 bases). Germline CDR1 reads MDHEN; CDR2 reads SYDVKM. V was pared by 5 bases and J by 2 bases, with 15 bases between. The CDR3 has 15 residues. DNA for the CDR3: TGTGCCAGCAGTCTGGGCCCACAGGGAAACTATGGCTACACCTTC. It yields the protein CASSLGPQGNYGYTF.

The chain recombines TRBV7-9 with TRBJ1-1; D gene uncertain. The CDR3 runs to 14 residues. Germline CDR1 SEHNR, CDR2 FQNEAQ (reference sequence). V was trimmed by 1 base and J by 5 bases, leaving 11 bases between them. CDR3 loop: CASSLVFLNTEAFF. The DNA for the CDR3 is TGTGCCAGCAGCTTAGTCTTTCTTAATACTGAAGCTTTCTTT.

This sequence joins TRBV10-3 and TRBJ2-3; 10 bases match TRBD2. J gave up 2 bases and V 4 bases, and 6 bases lay outside the gene matches. The CDR3 is made up of 16 amino acids. Germline V gives CDR1 ENHRY, CDR2 SYGVKD. CDR3 residues: CAISAGLAGDTDTQYF. The DNA for the CDR3 is TGTGCCATCAGTGCAGGGCTAGCGGGAGACACAGATACGCAGTATTTT.

This clone was seen only once. This chain connects TRBV12-3 or TRBV12-4 to TRBJ1-2; 8 nucleotides match TRBD1. This CDR3 has 13 residues. The ends lost 3 bases at V and 8 bases at J; junction bases unmatched: 5. DNA for the CDR3: TGTGCCAGCAGTTTTCAGGGGGCACTGGGCTACACCTTC. Residues: CASSFQGALGYTF.

Remarks on this clone: The junction differs from germline at one of its ends, possibly a read error. J is TRBJ2-1 and V is TRBV7-7, with D possibly matching TRBD2 (5 bases). The CDR3 covers 15 residues. CDR1 SSHAT and CDR2 FNYEAQ come from the germline V gene (reference sequence). DNA for the CDR3: TGTGCTAGCAGCTTGTCGCCGGAGGATTACAATGAGCAGTTCTTC. Translation gives CASSLSPEDYNEQFF.

V gene TRBV30 combines with J gene TRBJ2-6; 8 bases are shared with TRBD1. Germline loops: CDR1 GTSNPN, CDR2 SVGIG (reference sequence). The V segment lost 6 bases and the J segment 0 bases; nucleotides outside the gene matches: 4. The CDR3 contains 15 residues. DNA for the CDR3: TGTGCCTGCGACAGGGGCCCCTCTGGGGCCAACGTCCTGACTTTC. As protein: CACDRGPSGANVLTF.

This clone was detected once. The chain joins TRBV9 to TRBJ1-2; 9 nucleotides agree with TRBD1. Germline V lookup: CDR1 SGDLS, CDR2 YYNGEE. CDR3 length equals 15 residues. J lost 1 base, V lost 0 bases, and 1 base had no gene match. CDR3 nucleotides: TGTGCCAGCAGCGTAGGACAGGGGGATAACTATGGCTACACCTTC. Amino acids: CASSVGQGDNYGYTF.

The chain has TRBV2 and TRBJ2-7, with TRBD2 matching 12 bases. With 8 bases clipped from V and 7 bases from J, the junction kept 9 bases outside the gene matches. The germline CDR1 and CDR2 sequences are SNHLY and FYNNEI. The CDR3 runs to 14 residues. The CDR3 DNA reads as TGTGCCAGCCGCCCGACTAGCGGGAGAGGTGAGCAGTACTTC. Translation: CASRPTSGRGEQYF.

Concerning this clone: Germline is not matched at one junction end, which may reflect a read error. V and J are TRBV7-7 and TRBJ1-1; 8 nucleotides line up with TRBD1. CDR1 and CDR2 (germline): SSHAT, FNYEAQ (reference sequence). The CDR3 has 13 amino acids. CDR3 in DNA: TGTGCTAGCAGCTTTGGACAGGGCACTGAAGCTTTCTTT. Translation: CASSFGQGTEAFF.

The chain is built from TRBV19 and TRBJ2-3, with D hard to call. The CDR3 has 16 amino acids. Germline V gene sequence: CDR1 LNHDA, CDR2 SQIVND (reference sequence). With 6 bases removed from V and 0 bases from J, the gap between germline ends came to 16 bases. The CDR3 DNA is TGTGCCAGTAGCGATTATGTGAGCACTAGCACAGATACGCAGTATTTT. Its protein is CASSDYVSTSTDTQYF. Full variable domain (outside the CDR3, taken from reference TRBV19 and TRBJ2-3): DGGITQSPKYLFRKEGQNVTLSCEQNLNHDAMYWYRQDPGQGLRLIYYSQIVNDFQKGDIAEGYSVSREKKESFPLTVTSAQKNPTAFYLCASSDYVSTSTDTQYFGPGTRLTVL.